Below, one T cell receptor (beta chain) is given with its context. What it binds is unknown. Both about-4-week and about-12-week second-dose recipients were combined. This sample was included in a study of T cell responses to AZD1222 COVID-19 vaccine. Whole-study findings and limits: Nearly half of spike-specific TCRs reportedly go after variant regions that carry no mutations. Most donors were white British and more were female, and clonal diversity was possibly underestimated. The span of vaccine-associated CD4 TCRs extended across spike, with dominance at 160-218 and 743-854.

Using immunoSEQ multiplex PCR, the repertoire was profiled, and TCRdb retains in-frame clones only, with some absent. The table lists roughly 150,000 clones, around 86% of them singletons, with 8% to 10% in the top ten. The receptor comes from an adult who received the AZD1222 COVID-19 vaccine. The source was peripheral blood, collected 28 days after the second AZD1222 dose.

CDR3 coding DNA: TGTGCCAGCAGCGGGATGACAGCGACGAACACTGAAGCTTTCTTT. This codes for CASSGMTATNTEAFF. This chain uses TRBV5-4 with TRBJ1-1, with D maybe TRBD1 (5 bases). CDR3 size: 15 residues. V lost 4 bases to trimming and J lost 1 base, with 14 bases between them. CDR1 is SGHNT and CDR2 is YYREEE in the germline V gene (reference sequence).